One sample yielded the 7 T cell receptor beta chains listed below, sequenced in a study of blood T cells in healthy people across ages. Through a sample-barcoded 5' primer and a J-beta primer mix, a second PCR was run for 7 to 11 cycles. TCRdb ran MiXCR on the 5' RACE reads and lists one entry per CDR3 protein. Here the sample spans more than 500,000 distinct CDR3 sequences, about 25% being singletons. The same sample was also studied in work on T cells of mothers and their children.

Sample: blood. The receptors stem from a boy younger than 10 in good health.

The chain recombines TRBV12-3 or TRBV12-4 with TRBJ1-2, with a tentative D call TRBD1 (5 bases). The CDR3 spans 14 residues. Trimming took off 4 bases at V and 5 bases at J, with 14 bases between the two ends. CDR3 loop: CASSSTGTLYGYTF. Written as DNA, the CDR3 is TGTGCCAGCAGTTCTACCGGGACTCTATATGGCTACACCTTC.

The genes are TRBV27 and TRBJ2-1; a weak D match, TRBD1 (6 bases). Germline V lookup: CDR1 MNHEY, CDR2 SMNVEV (reference sequence). V lost 5 bases and J lost 4, with 15 bases in between. This CDR3 region has 15 residues. The CDR3 coding sequence is TGTGCCAGCAGTACCCGGGACACCCCATACAATGAGCAGTTCTTC. This encodes CASSTRDTPYNEQFF.

J is TRBJ1-1 and V is TRBV20-1; 8 bases align to TRBD1. After removal of 8 bases from V and 4 bases from J, the junction contained 12 bases not matched to a gene. Germline values: CDR1 DFQATT, CDR2 SNEGSKA (reference sequence). CDR3 length: 14 amino acids. CDR3 nucleotides: TGCAGTCCAAATAAAGGACAGGGAATCACTGAAGCTTTCTTT. Protein sequence: CSPNKGQGITEAFF.

V is TRBV11-2 and J is TRBJ2-6, with 7 positions matching TRBD2. The germline CDR1 and CDR2 sequences are SGHAT and FQNNGV. With V trimmed by 4 bases and J by 2 bases, 14 bases remained unmatched. The CDR3 is made up of 19 amino acids. This CDR3 is CASSSVKVPRGAGANVLTF. In nucleotides, the CDR3 is TGTGCCAGCAGCTCCGTCAAGGTGCCACGGGGGGCTGGGGCCAACGTCCTGACTTTC.

The V and J genes are TRBV27 and TRBJ2-7; D call uncertain. Trimming pared 7 bases from V and 0 bases from J, leaving 7 bases between. Germline V gives CDR1 MNHEY, CDR2 SMNVEV (reference sequence). The CDR3 covers 12 residues. CDR3 residues: CASTGPSYEQYF. The CDR3 bases are TGTGCCAGCACCGGGCCCTCCTACGAGCAGTACTTC.

The rearrangement uses TRBV14 and TRBJ1-6; D unresolved. V lost 5 bases and J lost 7, with 12 bases in between. Germline lookup yields CDR1 SGHDN and CDR2 FVKESK. This CDR3 spans 14 amino acids. The CDR3 nucleotides are TGTGCCAGCAGCACTGGGTGGATAAATTCACCCCTCCACTTT. It encodes CASSTGWINSPLHF.

V is TRBV20-1 and J is TRBJ2-5; perhaps TRBD2 as D (6 bases). Deletions cut 3 bases from V and 5 bases from J, with 13 bases between. Germline V lookup: CDR1 DFQATT, CDR2 SNEGSKA (reference sequence). The CDR3 consists of 13 residues. CDR3 coding DNA: TGCAGTGCTAGCGGGATACGGGGGGAGACCCAGTACTTC. Translating gives CSASGIRGETQYF.